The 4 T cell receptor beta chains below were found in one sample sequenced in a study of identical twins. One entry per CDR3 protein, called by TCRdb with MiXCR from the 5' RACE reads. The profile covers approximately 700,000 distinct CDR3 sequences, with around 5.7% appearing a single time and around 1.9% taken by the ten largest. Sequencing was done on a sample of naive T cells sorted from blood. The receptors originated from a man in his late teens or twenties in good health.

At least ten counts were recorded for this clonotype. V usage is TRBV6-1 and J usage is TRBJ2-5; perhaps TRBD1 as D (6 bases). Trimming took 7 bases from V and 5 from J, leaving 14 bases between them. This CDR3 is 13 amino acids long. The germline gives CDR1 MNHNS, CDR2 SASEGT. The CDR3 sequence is CASTRAQGETQYF. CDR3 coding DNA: TGTGCCAGCACTAGGGCACAGGGCGAGACCCAGTACTTC.

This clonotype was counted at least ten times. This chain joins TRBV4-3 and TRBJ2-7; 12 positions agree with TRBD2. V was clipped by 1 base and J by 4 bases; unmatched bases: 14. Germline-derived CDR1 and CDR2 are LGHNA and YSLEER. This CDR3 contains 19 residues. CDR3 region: CASSQVGPSGRAGEYEQYF. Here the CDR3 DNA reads TGCGCCAGCAGCCAAGTGGGGCCTAGCGGGAGGGCTGGGGAGTACGAGCAGTACTTC.

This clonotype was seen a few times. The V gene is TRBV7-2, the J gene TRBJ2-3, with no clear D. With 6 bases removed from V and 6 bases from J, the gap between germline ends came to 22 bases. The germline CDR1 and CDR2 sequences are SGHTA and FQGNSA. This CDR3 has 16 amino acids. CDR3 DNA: TGTGCCAGCAGTAGGCAGCTTATTGGGAATGGGGATACGCAGTATTTT. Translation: CASSRQLIGNGDTQYF.

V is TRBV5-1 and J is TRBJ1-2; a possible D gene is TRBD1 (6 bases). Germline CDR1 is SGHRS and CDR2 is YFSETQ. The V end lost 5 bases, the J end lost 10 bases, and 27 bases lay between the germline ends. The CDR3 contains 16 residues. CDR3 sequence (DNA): TGCGCCAGCAGAATGGAGGAAGGGACACGAAGGAATGACTACACCTTC. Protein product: CASRMEEGTRRNDYTF.